What follows describes a single T cell receptor beta chain. The V segment lost 4 bases and the J segment 3 bases; nucleotides outside the gene matches: 2. The CDR3 contains 14 residues. Germline-derived CDR1 and CDR2 are MNHEY and SMNVEV (reference sequence). Time point reported: after dendritic cell vaccination, including at tumor progression/relapse. The source of the sample is a study of glioma-infiltrating T cells after dendritic cell vaccination. Whole-study context: Treatment, given 2003 to 2012, was autologous tumor lysate-pulsed dendritic cell vaccination.

The protocol was immunoSEQ multiplex PCR, while the TCRdb copy is restricted to in-frame clones and leaves out a portion. Of around 83,000 clones in the sample, 85% are singletons; the top ten hold approximately 8%. The V and J genes are TRBV27 and TRBJ2-7, with 11 positions matching TRBD2. Source: blood, taken after dendritic cell vaccination. The TCR sequence derives from a human donor with glioblastoma. CDR3 amino acids: CASSYTSGGYEQYF. The CDR3 nucleotides are TGTGCCAGCAGTTACACTAGCGGGGGCTACGAGCAGTACTTC.